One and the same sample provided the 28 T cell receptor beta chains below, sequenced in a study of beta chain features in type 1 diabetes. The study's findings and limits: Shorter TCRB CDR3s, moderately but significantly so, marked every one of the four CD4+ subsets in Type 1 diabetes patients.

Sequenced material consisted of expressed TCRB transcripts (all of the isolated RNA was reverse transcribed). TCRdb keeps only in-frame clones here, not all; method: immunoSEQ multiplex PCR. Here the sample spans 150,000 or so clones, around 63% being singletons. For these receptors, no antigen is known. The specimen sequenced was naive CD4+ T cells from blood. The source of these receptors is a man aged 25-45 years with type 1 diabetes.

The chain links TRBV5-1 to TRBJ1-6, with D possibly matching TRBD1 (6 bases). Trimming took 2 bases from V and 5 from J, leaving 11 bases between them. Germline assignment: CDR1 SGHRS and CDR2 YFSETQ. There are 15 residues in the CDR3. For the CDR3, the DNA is TGCGCCAGCAGCTTCAGCGGGGGCCATAATTCACCCCTCCACTTT. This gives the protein CASSFSGGHNSPLHF.

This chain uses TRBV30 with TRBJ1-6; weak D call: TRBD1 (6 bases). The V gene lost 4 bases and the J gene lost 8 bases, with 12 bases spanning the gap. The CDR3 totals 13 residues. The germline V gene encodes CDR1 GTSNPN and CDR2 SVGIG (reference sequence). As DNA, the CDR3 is TGTGCCTGGAAACAGGGCGGAGATTCACCCCTCCACTTT. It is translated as CAWKQGGDSPLHF.

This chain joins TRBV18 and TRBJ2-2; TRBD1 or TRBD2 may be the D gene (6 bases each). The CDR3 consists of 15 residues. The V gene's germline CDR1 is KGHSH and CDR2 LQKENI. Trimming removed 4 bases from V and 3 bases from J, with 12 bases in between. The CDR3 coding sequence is TGTGCCAGCTCACTCAACAGGGAGGACACCGGGGAGCTGTTTTTT. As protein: CASSLNREDTGELFF.

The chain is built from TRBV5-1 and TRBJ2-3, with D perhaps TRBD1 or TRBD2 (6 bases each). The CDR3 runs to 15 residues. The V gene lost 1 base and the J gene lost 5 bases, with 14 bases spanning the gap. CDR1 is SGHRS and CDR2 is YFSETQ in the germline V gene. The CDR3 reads CASSLRGAQEDTQYF. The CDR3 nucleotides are TGCGCCAGCAGCTTGAGGGGGGCCCAGGAAGATACGCAGTATTTT.

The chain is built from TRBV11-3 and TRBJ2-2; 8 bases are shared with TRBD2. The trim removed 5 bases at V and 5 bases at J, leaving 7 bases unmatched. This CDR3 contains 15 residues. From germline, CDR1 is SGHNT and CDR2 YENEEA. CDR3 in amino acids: CASSPGLAGTGELFF. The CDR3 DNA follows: TGTGCCAGCAGCCCTGGACTAGCTGGGACCGGGGAGCTGTTTTTT.

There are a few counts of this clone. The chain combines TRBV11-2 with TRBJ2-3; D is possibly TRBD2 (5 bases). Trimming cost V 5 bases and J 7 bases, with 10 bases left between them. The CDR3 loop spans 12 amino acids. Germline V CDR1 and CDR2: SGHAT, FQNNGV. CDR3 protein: CASSPSGNTQYF. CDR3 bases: TGTGCCAGCAGCCCTTCGGGAAATACGCAGTATTTT.

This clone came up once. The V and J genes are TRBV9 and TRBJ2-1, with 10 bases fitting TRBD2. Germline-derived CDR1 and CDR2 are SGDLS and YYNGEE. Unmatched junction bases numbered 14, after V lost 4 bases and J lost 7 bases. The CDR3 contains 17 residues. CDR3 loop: CASSQQASGGLWNEQFF. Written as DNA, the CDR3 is TGTGCCAGCAGCCAGCAGGCTAGCGGGGGCCTGTGGAATGAGCAGTTCTTC.

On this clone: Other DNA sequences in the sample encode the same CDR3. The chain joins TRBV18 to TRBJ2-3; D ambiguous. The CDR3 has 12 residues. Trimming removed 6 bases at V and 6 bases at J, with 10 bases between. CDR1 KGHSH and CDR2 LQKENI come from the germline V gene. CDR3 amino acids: CASSPLGDTQYF. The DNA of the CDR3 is TGTGCCAGCTCGCCCCTCGGGGATACGCAGTATTTT.

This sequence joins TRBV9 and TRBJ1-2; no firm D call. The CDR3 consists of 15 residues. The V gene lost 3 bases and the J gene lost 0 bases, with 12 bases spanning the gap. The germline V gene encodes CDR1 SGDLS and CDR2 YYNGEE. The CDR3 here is CASSATVTSNYGYTF. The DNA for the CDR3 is TGTGCCAGCAGCGCTACAGTAACATCTAACTATGGCTACACCTTC. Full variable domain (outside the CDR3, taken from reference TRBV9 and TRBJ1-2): DSGVTQTPKHLITATGQRVTLRCSPRSGDLSVYWYQQSLDQGLQFLIQYYNGEERAKGNILERFSAQQFPDLHSELNLSSLELGDSALYFCASSATVTSNYGYTFGSGTRLTVV.

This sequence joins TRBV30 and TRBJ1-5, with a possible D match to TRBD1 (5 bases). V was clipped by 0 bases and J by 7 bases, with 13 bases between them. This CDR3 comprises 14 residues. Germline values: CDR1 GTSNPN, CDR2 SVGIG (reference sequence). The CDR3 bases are TGTGCCTGGAGTGTACAACAGGCACGGCAGCCCCAGCATTTT. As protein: CAWSVQQARQPQHF.

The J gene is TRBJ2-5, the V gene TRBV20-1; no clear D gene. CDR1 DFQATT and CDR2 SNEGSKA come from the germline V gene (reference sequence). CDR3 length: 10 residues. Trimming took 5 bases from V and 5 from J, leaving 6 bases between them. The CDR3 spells CSASGETQYF. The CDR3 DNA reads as TGCAGTGCTTCCGGCGAGACCCAGTACTTC.

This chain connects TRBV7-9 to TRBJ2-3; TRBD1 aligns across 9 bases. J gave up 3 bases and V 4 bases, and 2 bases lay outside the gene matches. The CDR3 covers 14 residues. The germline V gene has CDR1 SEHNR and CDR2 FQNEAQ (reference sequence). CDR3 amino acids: CASSSGTGTDTQYF. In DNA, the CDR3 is TGTGCCAGCAGCTCCGGGACAGGGACAGATACGCAGTATTTT.

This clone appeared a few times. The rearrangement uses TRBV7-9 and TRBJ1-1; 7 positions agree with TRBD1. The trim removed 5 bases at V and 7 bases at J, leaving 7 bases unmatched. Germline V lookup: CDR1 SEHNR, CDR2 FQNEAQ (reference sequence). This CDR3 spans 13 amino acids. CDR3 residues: CASSPGRDSEAFF. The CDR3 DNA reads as TGTGCCAGCAGCCCAGGGCGGGACAGTGAAGCTTTCTTT.

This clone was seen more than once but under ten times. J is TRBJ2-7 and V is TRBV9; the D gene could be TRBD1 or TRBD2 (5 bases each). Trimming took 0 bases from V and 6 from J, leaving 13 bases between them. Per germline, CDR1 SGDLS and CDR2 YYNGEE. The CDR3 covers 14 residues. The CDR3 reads CASSVEGRSAEQYF. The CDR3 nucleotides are TGTGCCAGCAGCGTAGAGGGACGGTCCGCCGAGCAGTACTTC.

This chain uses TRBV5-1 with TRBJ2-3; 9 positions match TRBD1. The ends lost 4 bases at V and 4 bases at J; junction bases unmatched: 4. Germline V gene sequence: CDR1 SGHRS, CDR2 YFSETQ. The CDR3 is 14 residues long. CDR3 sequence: CASSGGQGADTQYF. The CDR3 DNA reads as TGCGCCAGCAGCGGGGGACAGGGCGCAGATACGCAGTATTTT.

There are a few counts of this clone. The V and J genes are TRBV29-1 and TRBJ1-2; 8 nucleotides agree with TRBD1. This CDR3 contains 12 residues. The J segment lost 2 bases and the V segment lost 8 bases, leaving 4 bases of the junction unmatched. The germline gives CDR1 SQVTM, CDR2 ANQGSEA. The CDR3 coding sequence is TGCAGCCCCTGGACAGGGAACTATGGCTACACCTTC. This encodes CSPWTGNYGYTF.

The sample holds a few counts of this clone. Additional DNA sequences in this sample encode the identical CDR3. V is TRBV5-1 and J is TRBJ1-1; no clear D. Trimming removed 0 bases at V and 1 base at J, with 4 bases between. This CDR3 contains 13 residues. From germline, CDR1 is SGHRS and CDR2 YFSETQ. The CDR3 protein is CASSLAENTEAFF. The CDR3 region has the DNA TGCGCCAGCAGCTTGGCGGAGAACACTGAAGCTTTCTTT.

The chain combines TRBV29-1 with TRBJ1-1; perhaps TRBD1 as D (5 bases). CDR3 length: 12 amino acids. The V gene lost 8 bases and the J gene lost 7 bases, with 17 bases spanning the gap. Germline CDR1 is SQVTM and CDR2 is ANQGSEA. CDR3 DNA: TGCAGCCACAGGTCATCAGGTGGTGAAGCTTTCTTT. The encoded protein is CSHRSSGGEAFF.

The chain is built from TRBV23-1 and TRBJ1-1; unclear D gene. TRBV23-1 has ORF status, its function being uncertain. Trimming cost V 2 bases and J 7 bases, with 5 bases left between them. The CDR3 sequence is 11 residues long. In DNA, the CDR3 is TGCGCCAGCAGTCAACCCAGTGAAGCTTTCTTT. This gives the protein CASSQPSEAFF.

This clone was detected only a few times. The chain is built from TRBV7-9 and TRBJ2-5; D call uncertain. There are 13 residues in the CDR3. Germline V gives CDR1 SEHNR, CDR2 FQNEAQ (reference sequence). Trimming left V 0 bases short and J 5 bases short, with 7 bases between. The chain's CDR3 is CASSLAAVETQYF. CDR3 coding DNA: TGTGCCAGCAGCTTAGCGGCGGTGGAGACCCAGTACTTC.

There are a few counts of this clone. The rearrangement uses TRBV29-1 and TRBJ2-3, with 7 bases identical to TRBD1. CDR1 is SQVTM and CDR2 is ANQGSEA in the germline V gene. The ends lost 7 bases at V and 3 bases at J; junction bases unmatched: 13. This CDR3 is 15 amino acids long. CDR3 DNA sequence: TGCAGCGCGGTCATGACAGGGTCATTAACAGATACGCAGTATTTT. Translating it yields CSAVMTGSLTDTQYF.

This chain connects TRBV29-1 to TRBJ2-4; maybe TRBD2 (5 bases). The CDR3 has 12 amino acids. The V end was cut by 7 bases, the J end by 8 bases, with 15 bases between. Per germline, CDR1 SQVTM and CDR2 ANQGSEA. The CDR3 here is CSGALRVDIQYF. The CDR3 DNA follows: TGCAGCGGTGCCCTGAGGGTAGACATTCAGTACTTC. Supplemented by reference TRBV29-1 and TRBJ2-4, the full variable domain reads SAVISQKPSRDICQRGTSLTIQCQVDSQVTMMFWYRQQPGQSLTLIATANQGSEATYESGFVIDKFPISRPNLTFSTLTVSNMSPEDSSIYLCSGALRVDIQYFGAGTRLSVL.

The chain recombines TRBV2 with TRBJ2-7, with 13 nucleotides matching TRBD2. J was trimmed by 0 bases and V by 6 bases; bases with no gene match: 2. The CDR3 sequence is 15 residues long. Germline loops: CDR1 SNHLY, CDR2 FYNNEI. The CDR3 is CASRGTSGASYEQYF. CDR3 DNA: TGTGCCAGCAGAGGGACTAGCGGGGCCTCCTACGAGCAGTACTTC.

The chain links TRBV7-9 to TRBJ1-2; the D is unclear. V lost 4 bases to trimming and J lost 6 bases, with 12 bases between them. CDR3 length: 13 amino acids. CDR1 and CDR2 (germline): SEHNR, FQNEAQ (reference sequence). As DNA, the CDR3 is TGTGCCAGCAGCTCTCAAATCCAGAATGGCTACACCTTC. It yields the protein CASSSQIQNGYTF.

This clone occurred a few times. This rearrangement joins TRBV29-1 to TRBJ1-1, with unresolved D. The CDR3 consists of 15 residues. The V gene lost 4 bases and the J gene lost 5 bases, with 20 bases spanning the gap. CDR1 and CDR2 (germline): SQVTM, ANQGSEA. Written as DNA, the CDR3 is TGCAGCGTTGTCCCCGCAAGTAATGAAGGAACTGAAGCTTTCTTT. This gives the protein CSVVPASNEGTEAFF. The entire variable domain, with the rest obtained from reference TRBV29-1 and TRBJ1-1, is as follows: SAVISQKPSRDICQRGTSLTIQCQVDSQVTMMFWYRQQPGQSLTLIATANQGSEATYESGFVIDKFPISRPNLTFSTLTVSNMSPEDSSIYLCSVVPASNEGTEAFFGQGTRLTVV.

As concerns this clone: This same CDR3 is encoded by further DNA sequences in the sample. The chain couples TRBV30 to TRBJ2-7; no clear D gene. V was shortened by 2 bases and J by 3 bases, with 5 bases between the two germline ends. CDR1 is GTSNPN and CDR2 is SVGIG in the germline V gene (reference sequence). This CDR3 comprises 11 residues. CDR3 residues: CAWSPLYEQYF. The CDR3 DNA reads TGTGCCTGGAGTCCCCTCTACGAGCAGTACTTC.

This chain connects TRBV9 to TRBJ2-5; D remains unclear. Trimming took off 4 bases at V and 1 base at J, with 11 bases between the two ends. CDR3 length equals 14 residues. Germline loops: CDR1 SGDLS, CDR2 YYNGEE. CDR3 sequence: CASSRMGRQETQYF. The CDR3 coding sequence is TGTGCCAGCAGCCGGATGGGCCGCCAAGAGACCCAGTACTTC.

The CDR3 loop reads CAWSRGTGVEQYF. The CDR3 bases are TGTGCCTGGAGCAGGGGGACAGGGGTCGAGCAGTACTTC. The V call is TRBV30, the J call TRBJ2-7; 10 positions match TRBD1. CDR1 and CDR2 from the germline V gene are GTSNPN and SVGIG (reference sequence). V lost 3 bases to trimming and J lost 6 bases; unmatched junction nucleotides: 5. The CDR3 contains 13 residues.